This T cell receptor (beta chain) was captured in a study of cytomegalovirus exposure and HLA in healthy donors. CDR3 length equals 16 residues. Trimming removed 4 bases from V and 0 bases from J; junction bases left unmatched: 7. In germline, CDR1 is SGHNT, CDR2 YYREEE (reference sequence). The PCR was carried out with 60 Vbeta primers and 13 Jbeta primers. Libraries were prepared by immunoSEQ multiplex PCR; TCRdb keeps only in-frame clonotypes and omits some of them. The table lists 78,000 or so clones, around 60% of them singletons. Sequencing was performed on PBMCs. The TCR sequence derives from a male donor in good health and CMV-seropositive. The chain is built from TRBV5-4 and TRBJ2-1, with TRBD2 identical over 7 bases. The CDR3 reads CASSRTAGSSYNEQFF. In DNA, the CDR3 is TGTGCCAGCAGCCGTACAGCGGGAAGCTCCTACAATGAGCAGTTCTTC. The entire variable domain, with the rest obtained from reference TRBV5-4 and TRBJ2-1, is as follows: ETGVTQSPTHLIKTRGQQVTLRCSSQSGHNTVSWYQQALGQGPQFIFQYYREEENGRGNFPPRFSGLQFPNYSSELNVNALELDDSALYLCASSRTAGSSYNEQFFGPGTRLTVL.